The table lists the clone carrying this T cell receptor (beta chain) with a few counts. The repertoire was sequenced with immunoSEQ multiplex PCR; TCRdb's copy has only in-frame clones and lacks some. The sample includes 85,000 to 100,000 clones, 60% to 80% of them seen just once. This sample was taken from a study of radiotherapy plus CTLA-4 blockade in lung cancer. After removal of 6 bases from V and 1 base from J, the junction contained 6 bases not matched to a gene. This CDR3 comprises 15 residues. From germline, CDR1 is MNHEY and CDR2 SVGAGI. The clonotype comes from a human donor with non-small cell lung cancer that progressed on radiotherapy plus ipilimumab. The chain links TRBV6-5 to TRBJ2-3, with 8 bases matching TRBD2. Specimen: peripheral blood, collected from a patient treated with radiotherapy plus ipilimumab. CDR3 loop: CASRSVSGGTDTQYF. Here the CDR3 DNA reads TGTGCCAGCAGATCCGTTAGCGGGGGCACAGATACGCAGTATTTT.